The present TCR beta chain was sequenced within a study of blood T cell repertoires in COVID-19. Overall study: T cells, B-cell-depleted T cells, or PBMCs provided the cDNA or gDNA that served as material.

Authors' methods: From reference gene primer amplification, estimates of nucleated cell counts were derived. Libraries were prepared by immunoSEQ multiplex PCR; TCRdb keeps only in-frame clonotypes and omits some of them. V, J and clone size derive from that table, while D and trimming were established from the DNA sequence. The table shows about 190,000 clones, with almost 80% occurring only once. Germline V gene sequence: CDR1 SGDLS, CDR2 YYNGEE. This CDR3 region has 13 residues. V shed 4 bases and J shed 6 bases, with 11 bases lying between them. This receptor was identified in a man aged 55-75 years with active or convalescent COVID-19. The source material was peripheral blood. The rearrangement links TRBV9 to TRBJ2-1; D unclear. The CDR3 nucleotides are TGTGCCAGCAGCCCTCCTCGAGTCAATGAGCAGTTCTTC. Translation: CASSPPRVNEQFF.